Sequencing of this T cell receptor (beta chain) was carried out in a study of blood T cells in healthy people across ages. Unmatched junction bases numbered 9, after V lost 5 bases and J lost 0 bases. The CDR3 covers 17 residues. The germline gives CDR1 MDHEN, CDR2 SYDVKM. For the second PCR, which ran for 7 to 11 cycles, a sample-barcoded 5' primer and a J-beta primer mix were used. Via MiXCR, TCRdb re-called the 5' RACE reads, giving one row per CDR3 protein. The data show over a million distinct CDR3 sequences, with less than 25% seen just once and 0.75% held by the top ten. Each sample used at least 6 million PBMCs. A remark on this clonotype: Antigen: not known.

Whole-study results and caveats: Roughly linear age-related decline in beta diversity appeared, significant by age around 36.

In addition, the sample was reused for a study of T cells of mothers and their children. In that study: Mothers yielded over 8 million CDR3 reads, children some 3 million each. Biologically related mothers and children overlapped slightly more than unrelated pairs, a non-significant difference.

Sequencing was performed on blood. The clonotype was recovered from a girl aged 2 to 10 in good health. This rearrangement joins TRBV28 to TRBJ2-1, with 8 positions matching TRBD2. CDR3 amino acids: CASSRNRGRSSYNEQFF. The CDR3 coding sequence is TGTGCCAGCAGTCGAAATCGCGGGAGGAGCTCCTACAATGAGCAGTTCTTC.